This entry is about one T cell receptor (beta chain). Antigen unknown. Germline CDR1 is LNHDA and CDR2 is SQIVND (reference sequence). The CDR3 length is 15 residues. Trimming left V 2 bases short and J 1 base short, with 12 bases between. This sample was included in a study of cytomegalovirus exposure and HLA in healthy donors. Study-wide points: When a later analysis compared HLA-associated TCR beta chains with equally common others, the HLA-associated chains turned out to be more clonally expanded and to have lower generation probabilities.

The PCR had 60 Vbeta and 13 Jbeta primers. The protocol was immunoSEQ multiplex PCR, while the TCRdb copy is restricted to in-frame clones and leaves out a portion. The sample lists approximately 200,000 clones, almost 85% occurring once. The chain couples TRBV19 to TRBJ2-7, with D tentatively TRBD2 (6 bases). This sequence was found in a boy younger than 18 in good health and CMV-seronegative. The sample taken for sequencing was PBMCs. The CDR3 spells CASSIYPGRSYEQYF. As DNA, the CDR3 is TGTGCCAGTAGTATATACCCAGGGAGGTCCTACGAGCAGTACTTC.